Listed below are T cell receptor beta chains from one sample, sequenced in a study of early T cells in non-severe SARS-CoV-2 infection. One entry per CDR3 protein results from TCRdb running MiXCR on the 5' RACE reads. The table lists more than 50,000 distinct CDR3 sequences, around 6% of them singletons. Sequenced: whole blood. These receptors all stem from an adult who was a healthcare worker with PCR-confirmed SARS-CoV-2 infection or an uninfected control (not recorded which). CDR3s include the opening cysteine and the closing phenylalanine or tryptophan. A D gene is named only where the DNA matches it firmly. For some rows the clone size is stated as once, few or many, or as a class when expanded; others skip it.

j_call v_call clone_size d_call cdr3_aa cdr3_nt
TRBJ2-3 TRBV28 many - CASSPLIWDSTDTQYF TGTGCCAGCAGTCCCCTGATCTGGGACAGCACAGATACGCAGTATTTT
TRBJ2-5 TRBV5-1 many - CASSLAGGGETQYF TGCGCCAGCAGCTTGGCCGGGGGAGGAGAGACCCAGTACTTC
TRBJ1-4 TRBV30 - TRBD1 CAWSQARTGEEKLFF TGTGCCTGGAGCCAGGCCCGGACAGGGGAAGAAAAACTGTTTTTT
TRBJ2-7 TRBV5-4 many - CASSLEGVVQYF TGTGCCAGCAGCTTGGAAGGTGTAGTGCAGTACTTC
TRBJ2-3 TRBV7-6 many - CASSLALTDTQYF TGTGCCAGCAGCTTAGCTTTAACAGATACGCAGTATTTT
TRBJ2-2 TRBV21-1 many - CAIQGAELFF TGTGCCATACAGGGGGCCGAGCTGTTTTTT
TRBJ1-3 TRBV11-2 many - CASPPPQRICWRLGNTIYF TGTGCCAGCCCCCCACCACAACGTATATGCTGGAGACTGGGAAACACCATATATTTT
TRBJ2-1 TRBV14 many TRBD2 CASSQDRREFFYNEQFF TGTGCCAGCAGCCAAGATAGGCGGGAGTTCTTCTACAATGAGCAGTTCTTC
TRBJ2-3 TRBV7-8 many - CASRDVGDTQYF TGTGCCAGCAGAGACGTCGGAGATACGCAGTATTTT
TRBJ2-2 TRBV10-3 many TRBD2 CAISESTGGTVGELFF TGTGCCATCAGTGAGTCGACGGGAGGGACCGTCGGGGAGCTGTTTTTT
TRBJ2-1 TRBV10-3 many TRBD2 CATSGTSGSGYNEQFF TGTGCCACCTCCGGGACTAGCGGGAGTGGCTACAATGAGCAGTTCTTC
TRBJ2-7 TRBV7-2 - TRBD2 CASSLAGRGNEQYF TGTGCCAGCAGCTTAGCGGGGAGGGGCAACGAGCAGTACTTC
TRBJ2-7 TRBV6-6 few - CASSYTTGAYEQYF TGTGCCAGCAGTTATACCACAGGTGCCTACGAGCAGTACTTC
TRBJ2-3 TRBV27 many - CASSFRPGRGRGDTQYF TGTGCCAGCAGTTTTCGGCCCGGACGGGGACGGGGAGATACGCAGTATTTT
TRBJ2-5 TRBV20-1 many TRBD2 CSARELAGGPPKKETQYF TGCAGTGCTAGAGAGCTAGCGGGAGGTCCCCCAAAAAAAGAGACCCAGTACTTC
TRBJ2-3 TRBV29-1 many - CSVGDTQYF TGCAGCGTTGGAGATACGCAGTATTTT
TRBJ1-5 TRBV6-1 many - CASSEASGPRPQHF TGTGCCAGCAGTGAAGCGTCAGGGCCAAGACCCCAGCATTTT
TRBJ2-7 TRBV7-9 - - CASSPASEQYF TGTGCCAGCAGCCCCGCGTCCGAGCAGTACTTC
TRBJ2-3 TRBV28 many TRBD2 CASSLMSVAGADTQYF TGTGCCAGCAGTTTAATGTCGGTAGCGGGAGCAGATACGCAGTATTTT
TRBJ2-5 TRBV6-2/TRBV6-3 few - CATSLETELAETQYF TGTGCCACTTCCCTAGAAACTGAGTTGGCGGAGACCCAGTACTTC
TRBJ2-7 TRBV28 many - CASTGHYEQYF TGTGCCAGCACCGGGCATTACGAGCAGTACTTC
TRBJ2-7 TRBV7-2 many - CASSLVRPPDEQYF TGTGCCAGCAGCTTAGTCCGCCCCCCCGACGAGCAGTACTTC